This T cell receptor (beta chain) was found in a study of CD4+ T cells in melanoma. There are 14 residues in the CDR3. The V gene's germline CDR1 is SGDLS and CDR2 YYNGEE. With V trimmed by 4 bases and J by 7 bases, 8 bases remained unmatched. Profiled with immunoSEQ multiplex PCR; TCRdb holds only in-frame clones, not every one. The data contain 13,000 to 15,000 clones, about 64% of them singletons. This clonotype was obtained from a human donor with melanoma. V is TRBV9 and J is TRBJ2-3, with 8 bases fitting TRBD2. The sequenced sample consisted of cells from a culture (not recorded whether cultured in vitro). The CDR3 loop is CASSYGLAPNTQYF. The CDR3 nucleotides are TGTGCCAGCAGCTACGGACTAGCACCTAATACGCAGTATTTT. Looking up the rest from reference TRBV9 and TRBJ2-3 gives the full variable domain: DSGVTQTPKHLITATGQRVTLRCSPRSGDLSVYWYQQSLDQGLQFLIQYYNGEERAKGNILERFSAQQFPDLHSELNLSSLELGDSALYFCASSYGLAPNTQYFGPGTRLTVL.